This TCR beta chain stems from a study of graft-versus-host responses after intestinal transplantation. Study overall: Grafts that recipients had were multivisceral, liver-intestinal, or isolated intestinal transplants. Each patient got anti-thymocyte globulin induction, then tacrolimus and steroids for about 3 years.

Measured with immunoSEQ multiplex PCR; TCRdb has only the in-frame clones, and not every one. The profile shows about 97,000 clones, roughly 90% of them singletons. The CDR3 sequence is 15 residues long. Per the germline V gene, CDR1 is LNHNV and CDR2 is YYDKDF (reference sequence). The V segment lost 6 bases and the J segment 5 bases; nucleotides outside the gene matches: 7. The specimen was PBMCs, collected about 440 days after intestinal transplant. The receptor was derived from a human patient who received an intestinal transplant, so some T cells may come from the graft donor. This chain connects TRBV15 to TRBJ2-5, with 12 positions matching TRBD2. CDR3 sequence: CATRPGLAGVETQYF. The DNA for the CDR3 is TGTGCCACCAGGCCGGGACTAGCGGGTGTGGAGACCCAGTACTTC.